Following are 16 T cell receptor beta chains from one sample sequenced in a study of control samples from healthy donors and cancer patients. Some clones are missing from TCRdb's copy, which holds only in-frame ones; the method was immunoSEQ multiplex PCR. The sample has approximately 82,000 clones, around 94% seen once. What was sequenced was blood. These receptors originate from a woman aged 18-29 years in good health.

This clone was seen just once. This chain uses TRBV15 with TRBJ1-4; a weak D match, TRBD1 (5 bases). CDR1 and CDR2 (germline): LNHNV, YYDKDF (reference sequence). V was cut by 5 bases and J by 8 bases, with 30 bases left in between. The CDR3 extends over 19 amino acids. CDR3 sequence (DNA): TGTGCCACCAGCGAACGGAGGTGGGGGGAAGTTCACCAAGAGGAAAAACTGTTTTTT. Encoded protein: CATSERRWGEVHQEEKLFF.

The chain recombines TRBV6-9 with TRBJ2-3, with 13 bases identical to TRBD2. V was clipped by 1 base and J by 4 bases; unmatched bases: 2. This CDR3 spans 16 amino acids. Germline V gene data show CDR1 as MNHGY and CDR2 as SVAAGI. CDR3 bases: TGTGCCAGCAGTTATTGGGGGACTAGCGGGGCAGATACGCAGTATTTT. This gives the protein CASSYWGTSGADTQYF.

J is TRBJ2-1 and V is TRBV2; TRBD1 might be the D (6 bases). V shed 2 bases and J shed 7 bases, with 15 bases lying between them. This CDR3 region has 15 residues. The germline V gene encodes CDR1 SNHLY and CDR2 FYNNEI. As DNA, the CDR3 is TGTGCCAGCAGTGAAATCAGGGGCGAGTCGAATGAGCAGTTCTTC. The encoded protein is CASSEIRGESNEQFF.

V is TRBV5-1 and J is TRBJ2-7; no clear D. Germline V CDR1 and CDR2: SGHRS, YFSETQ. Trimming removed 5 bases from V and 1 base from J, with 28 bases in between. This CDR3 is built from 19 residues. CDR3: CASRSGLGKALLSSYEQYF. In DNA form, the CDR3 reads TGCGCCAGCAGGTCCGGCCTTGGCAAAGCTCTCCTTTCATCCTACGAGCAGTACTTC. The entire variable domain, with the rest obtained from reference TRBV5-1 and TRBJ2-7, is as follows: KAGVTQTPRYLIKTRGQQVTLSCSPISGHRSVSWYQQTPGQGLQFLFEYFSETQRNKGNFPGRFSGRQFSNSRSEMNVSTLELGDSALYLCASRSGLGKALLSSYEQYFGPGTRLTVT.

The chain recombines TRBV4-1 with TRBJ2-7; no reliable D call. Trimming took 4 bases from V and 3 from J, leaving 10 bases between them. Germline V gene lookup returns CDR1 MGHRA and CDR2 YSYEKL. This CDR3 is built from 13 residues. DNA for the CDR3: TGCGCCAGCAGCCCGGCCCTCCTCTACGAGCAGTACTTC. It yields the protein CASSPALLYEQYF.

This clone has more than one count but fewer than ten. This sequence joins TRBV4-2 and TRBJ1-5; 11 positions match TRBD1. Trimming took 4 bases from V and 5 from J; bases not matched to a gene: 4. This CDR3 is built from 15 residues. From germline, CDR1 is LGHNA and CDR2 YNFKEQ. The DNA of the CDR3 is TGTGCCAGCAGCCTAGGACAGGGGGCGGATCAGCCCCAGCATTTT. Its translation: CASSLGQGADQPQHF.

Worth noting for this clone: The sample carries other DNA sequences with the same CDR3. This rearrangement joins TRBV4-1 to TRBJ2-3; D unclear. The CDR3 consists of 13 residues. The germline CDR1 and CDR2 sequences are MGHRA and YSYEKL. With 0 bases removed from V and 5 bases from J, the gap between germline ends came to 6 bases. The CDR3 coding sequence is TGCGCCAGCAGCCAAGATAGGCGAGATACGCAGTATTTT. Translating gives CASSQDRRDTQYF.

The V gene is TRBV4-2, the J gene TRBJ2-4; D uncertain. In germline, CDR1 is LGHNA, CDR2 YNFKEQ. The CDR3 consists of 17 residues. With 0 bases removed from V and 0 bases from J, the gap between germline ends came to 12 bases. The DNA for the CDR3 is TGTGCCAGCAGCCAAGATAGTCTAGATGGAGCCAAAAACATTCAGTACTTC. It encodes CASSQDSLDGAKNIQYF.

V is TRBV20-1 and J is TRBJ2-1; 12 bases fit TRBD2. This CDR3 spans 21 amino acids. V lost 3 bases and J lost 4; bases outside the gene matches: 22. The V gene's germline CDR1 is DFQATT and CDR2 SNEGSKA (reference sequence). CDR3 in amino acids: CSASAPPSSGRATRNYNEQFF. CDR3 DNA: TGCAGTGCTAGTGCCCCCCCTTCTAGCGGGAGGGCTACGCGAAATTACAATGAGCAGTTCTTC.

The chain links TRBV7-9 to TRBJ2-7; the D is unclear. The ends were cut back, 1 base at V and 7 bases at J, with 11 bases in the middle. The length of the CDR3 is 13 residues. Germline lookup yields CDR1 SEHNR and CDR2 FQNEAQ (reference sequence). The CDR3 sequence is CASSLVNFGEQYF. The CDR3 region has the DNA TGTGCCAGCAGCTTAGTAAACTTCGGGGAGCAGTACTTC. The entire variable domain, with the rest obtained from reference TRBV7-9 and TRBJ2-7, is as follows: DTGVSQNPRHKITKRGQNVTFRCDPISEHNRLYWYRQTLGQGPEFLTYFQNEAQLEKSRLLSDRFSAERPKGSFSTLEIQRTEQGDSAMYLCASSLVNFGEQYFGPGTRLTVT.

The chain is built from TRBV3-1 (or the pseudogene TRBV3-2) and TRBJ2-7, with 7 nucleotides matching TRBD1. The CDR3 has 14 amino acids. Germline V gene lookup returns CDR1 LGHDT and CDR2 YNNKEL (reference sequence). Germline trimming cut 4 bases from V and 2 bases from J; bases unmatched to any gene: 5. The DNA of the CDR3 is TGTGCCAGCAGCCCGATCCAGGGGGCCTACGAGCAGTACTTC. Translation gives CASSPIQGAYEQYF.

CDR3 nucleotide sequence: TGTGCCAGCAGTCTAAACTGGGCCCTCCAGCCCCAGCATTTT. It encodes CASSLNWALQPQHF. The V call is TRBV27, the J call TRBJ1-5; no definite D call. The V and J ends lost 5 bases and 7 bases respectively, with 15 bases between them. The CDR3 consists of 14 residues. Germline loops: CDR1 MNHEY, CDR2 SMNVEV (reference sequence).

The J gene is TRBJ1-1, the V gene TRBV19, with TRBD1 matching over 7 bases. The CDR3 is 16 residues long. After removal of 1 base from V and 10 bases from J, the junction contained 15 bases not matched to a gene. The V gene's germline CDR1 is LNHDA and CDR2 SQIVND (reference sequence). The CDR3 DNA reads as TGTGCCAGTAGTATAGGTGCGACAGGGCCCCGAGATGTAGCTTTCTTT. It yields the protein CASSIGATGPRDVAFF.

The V gene is TRBV28, the J gene TRBJ1-2; tentatively, D is TRBD1 (6 bases). Per the germline V gene, CDR1 is MDHEN and CDR2 is SYDVKM. The CDR3 is 14 residues long. Trimming left V 5 bases short and J 4 bases short, with 14 bases between. The CDR3 DNA reads as TGTGCCAGCAGTGCGGGGGCAGCCTCCTATGGCTACACCTTC. It encodes CASSAGAASYGYTF.

This chain's CDR3 is CASSQTPSYNSPLHF. The CDR3 nucleotides are TGTGCCAGCAGCCAAACACCCTCCTATAATTCACCCCTCCACTTT. The rearrangement uses TRBV3-1 (or the pseudogene TRBV3-2) and TRBJ1-6; no clear D. The CDR3 is 15 amino acids. The V end was cut by 2 bases, the J end by 0 bases, with 5 bases between. The germline V gene encodes CDR1 LGHDT and CDR2 YNNKEL (reference sequence).

The rearrangement joins TRBV2 to TRBJ2-3; 7 bases are shared with TRBD2. V shed 6 bases and J 0 bases; nucleotides not matched to a gene: 3. The CDR3 has 14 amino acids. Germline assignment: CDR1 SNHLY and CDR2 FYNNEI. This chain's CDR3 is CASRAGSSTDTQYF. The CDR3 DNA is TGTGCCAGCAGAGCGGGATCTAGCACAGATACGCAGTATTTT.